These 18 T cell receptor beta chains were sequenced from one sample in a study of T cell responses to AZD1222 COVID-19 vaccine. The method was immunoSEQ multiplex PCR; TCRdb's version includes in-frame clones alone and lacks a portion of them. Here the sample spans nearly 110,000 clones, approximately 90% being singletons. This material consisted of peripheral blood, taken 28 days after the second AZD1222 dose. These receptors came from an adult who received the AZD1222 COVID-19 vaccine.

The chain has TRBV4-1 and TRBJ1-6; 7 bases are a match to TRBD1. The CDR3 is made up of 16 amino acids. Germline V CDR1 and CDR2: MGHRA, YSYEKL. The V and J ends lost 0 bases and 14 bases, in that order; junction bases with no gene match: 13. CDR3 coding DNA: TGCGCCAGCAGCCAAGAAGGGGGCCGACAGGGACGAGCCCTCCACTTT. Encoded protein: CASSQEGGRQGRALHF.

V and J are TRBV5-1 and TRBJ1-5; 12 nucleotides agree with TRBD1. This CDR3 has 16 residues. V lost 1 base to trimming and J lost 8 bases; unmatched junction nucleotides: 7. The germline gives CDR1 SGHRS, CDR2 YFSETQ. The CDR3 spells CASSLWGQGAGEPQHF. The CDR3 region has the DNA TGCGCCAGCAGCTTGTGGGGACAGGGGGCAGGAGAGCCCCAGCATTTT.

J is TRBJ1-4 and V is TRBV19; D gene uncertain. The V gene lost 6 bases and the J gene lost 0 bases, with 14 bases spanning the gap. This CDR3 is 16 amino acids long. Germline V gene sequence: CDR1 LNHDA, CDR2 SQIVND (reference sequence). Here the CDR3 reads CASRRFPSATNEKLFF. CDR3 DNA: TGTGCCAGTAGGCGGTTCCCCTCCGCAACTAATGAAAAACTGTTTTTT.

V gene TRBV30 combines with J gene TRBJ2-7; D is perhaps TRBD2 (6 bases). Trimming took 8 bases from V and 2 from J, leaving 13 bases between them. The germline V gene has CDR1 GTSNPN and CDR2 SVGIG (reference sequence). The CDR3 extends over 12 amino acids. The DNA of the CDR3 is TGTGCCCTTGCTAGCGCAACCTACGAGCAGTACTTC. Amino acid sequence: CALASATYEQYF. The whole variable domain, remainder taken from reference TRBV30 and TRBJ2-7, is SQTIHQWPATLVQPVGSPLSLECTVEGTSNPNLYWYRQAAGRGLQLLFYSVGIGQISSEVPQNLSASRPQDRQFILSSKKLLLSDSGFYLCALASATYEQYFGPGTRLTVT.

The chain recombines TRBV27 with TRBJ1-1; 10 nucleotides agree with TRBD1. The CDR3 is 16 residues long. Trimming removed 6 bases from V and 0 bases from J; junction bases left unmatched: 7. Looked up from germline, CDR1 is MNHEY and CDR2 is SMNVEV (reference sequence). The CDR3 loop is CASRRGTGVMNTEAFF. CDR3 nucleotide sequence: TGTGCCAGCAGGAGGGGGACAGGGGTCATGAACACTGAAGCTTTCTTT.

For the CDR3, the DNA is TGTGCCAGCAGCCAGCAGGGGGTGGGTACGCAGTATTTT. This codes for CASSQQGVGTQYF. This rearrangement joins TRBV3-1 (or the pseudogene TRBV3-2) to TRBJ2-3; 7 bases are shared with TRBD1. The CDR3 sequence is 13 residues long. Per germline, CDR1 LGHDT and CDR2 YNNKEL (reference sequence). V shed 3 bases and J 8 bases; nucleotides not matched to a gene: 5.

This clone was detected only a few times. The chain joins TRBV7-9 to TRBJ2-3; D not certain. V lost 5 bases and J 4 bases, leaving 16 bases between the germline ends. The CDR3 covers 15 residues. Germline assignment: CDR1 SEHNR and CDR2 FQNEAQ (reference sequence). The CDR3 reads CASSRGPLSADTQYF. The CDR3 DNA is TGTGCCAGCAGCCGAGGACCGCTCTCCGCAGATACGCAGTATTTT.

CDR3 sequence (DNA): TGTGCCAGCAGCTTGGTCGGGGGGCGCATTTCCGGGGCCAACGTCCTGACTTTC. It specifies CASSLVGGRISGANVLTF. The chain recombines TRBV5-6 with TRBJ2-6; the D gene is possibly TRBD2 (7 bases). With 0 bases removed from V and 4 bases from J, the gap between germline ends came to 17 bases. The CDR3 spans 18 residues. Germline values: CDR1 SGHDT, CDR2 YYEEEE. The full variable domain, rest sourced from reference TRBV5-6 and TRBJ2-6, is DAGVTQSPTHLIKTRGQQVTLRCSPKSGHDTVSWYQQALGQGPQFIFQYYEEEERQRGNFPDRFSGHQFPNYSSELNVNALLLGDSALYLCASSLVGGRISGANVLTFGAGSRLTVL.

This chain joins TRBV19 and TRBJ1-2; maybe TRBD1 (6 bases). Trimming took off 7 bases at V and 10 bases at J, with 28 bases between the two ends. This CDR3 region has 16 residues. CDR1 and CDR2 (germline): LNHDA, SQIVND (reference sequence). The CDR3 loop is CASTYPAGGADGAYTF. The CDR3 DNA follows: TGTGCCAGTACCTACCCAGCGGGGGGCGCGGATGGGGCCTACACCTTC.

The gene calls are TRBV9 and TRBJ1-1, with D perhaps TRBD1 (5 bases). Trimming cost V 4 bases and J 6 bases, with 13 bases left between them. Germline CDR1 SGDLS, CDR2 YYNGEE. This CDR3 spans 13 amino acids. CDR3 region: CASSRAGGAEAFF. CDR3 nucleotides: TGTGCCAGCAGCCGAGCGGGGGGTGCTGAAGCTTTCTTT.

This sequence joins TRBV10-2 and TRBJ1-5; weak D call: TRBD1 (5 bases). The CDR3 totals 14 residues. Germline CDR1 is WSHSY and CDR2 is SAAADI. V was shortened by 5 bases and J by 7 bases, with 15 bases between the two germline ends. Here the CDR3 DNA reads TGCGCCAGCAGTAGTAGGGGTGAGGTGCAGCCCCAGCATTTT. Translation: CASSSRGEVQPQHF.

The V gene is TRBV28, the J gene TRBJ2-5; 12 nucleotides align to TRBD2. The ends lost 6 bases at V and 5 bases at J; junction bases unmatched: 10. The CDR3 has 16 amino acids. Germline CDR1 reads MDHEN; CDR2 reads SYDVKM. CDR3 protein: CASSRLAGDGRETQYF. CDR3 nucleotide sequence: TGTGCCAGCAGCCGACTAGCGGGGGACGGGCGCGAGACCCAGTACTTC.

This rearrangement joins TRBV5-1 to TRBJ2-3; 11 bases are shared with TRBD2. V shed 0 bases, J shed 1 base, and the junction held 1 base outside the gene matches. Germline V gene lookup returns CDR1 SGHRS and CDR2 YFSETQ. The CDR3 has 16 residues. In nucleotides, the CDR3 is TGCGCCAGCAGCTTGGCACTAGCGGGGGGCACAGATACGCAGTATTTT. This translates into CASSLALAGGTDTQYF.

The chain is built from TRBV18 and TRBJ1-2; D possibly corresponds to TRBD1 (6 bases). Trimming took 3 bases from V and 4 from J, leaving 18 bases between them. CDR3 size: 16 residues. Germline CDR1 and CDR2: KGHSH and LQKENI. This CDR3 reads CASSPTLGGRGYGYTF. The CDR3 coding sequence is TGTGCCAGCTCACCGACCCTCGGGGGGCGCGGCTATGGCTACACCTTC.

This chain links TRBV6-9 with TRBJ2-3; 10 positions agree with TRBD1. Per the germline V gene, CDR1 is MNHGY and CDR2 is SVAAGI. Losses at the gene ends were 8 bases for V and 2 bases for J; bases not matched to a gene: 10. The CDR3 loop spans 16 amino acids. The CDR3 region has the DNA TGTGCCAGCGCCGGGACAGGGGAGAACTTCACAGATACGCAGTATTTT. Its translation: CASAGTGENFTDTQYF.

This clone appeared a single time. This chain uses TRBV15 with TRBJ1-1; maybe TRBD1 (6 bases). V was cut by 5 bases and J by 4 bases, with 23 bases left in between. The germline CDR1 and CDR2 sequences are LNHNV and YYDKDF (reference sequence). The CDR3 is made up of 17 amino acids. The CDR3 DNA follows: TGTGCCACCAGCCTCCTGGAGTTCTGGGGGCGAAGCACTGAAGCTTTCTTT. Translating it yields CATSLLEFWGRSTEAFF.

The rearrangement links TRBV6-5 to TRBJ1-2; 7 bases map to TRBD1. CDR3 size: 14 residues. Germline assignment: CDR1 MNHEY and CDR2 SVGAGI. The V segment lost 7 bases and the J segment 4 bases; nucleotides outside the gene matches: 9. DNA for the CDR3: TGTGCCAGCATTCAAAGACAGGGAGCCTATGGCTACACCTTC. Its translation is CASIQRQGAYGYTF.

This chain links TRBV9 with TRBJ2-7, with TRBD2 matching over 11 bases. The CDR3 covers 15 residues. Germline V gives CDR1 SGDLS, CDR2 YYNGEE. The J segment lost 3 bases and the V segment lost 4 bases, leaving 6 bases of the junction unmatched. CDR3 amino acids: CASSPTSGEVYEQYF. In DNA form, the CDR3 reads TGTGCCAGCAGCCCGACTAGCGGGGAAGTCTACGAGCAGTACTTC.